This T cell receptor (beta chain) was identified during a study of technical replicates of blood from several donors. Method: immunoSEQ multiplex PCR; TCRdb's copy keeps in-frame clones and lacks some. The table includes 40,000 to 60,000 clones, approximately 90% detected once. The V end was cut by 0 bases, the J end by 1 base, with 9 bases between. Germline V gene lookup returns CDR1 SGHDT and CDR2 YYEEEE. The CDR3 is made up of 15 amino acids. The sequence was obtained from a human donor in good health. Some clones in this sample may be carry-over from other donors' samples. Specimen: PBMCs. The J gene is TRBJ2-3, the V gene TRBV5-6; D is uncertain. CDR3: CASSLGVGRTDTQYF. Here the CDR3 DNA reads TGTGCCAGCAGCTTGGGTGTGGGCCGCACAGATACGCAGTATTTT.